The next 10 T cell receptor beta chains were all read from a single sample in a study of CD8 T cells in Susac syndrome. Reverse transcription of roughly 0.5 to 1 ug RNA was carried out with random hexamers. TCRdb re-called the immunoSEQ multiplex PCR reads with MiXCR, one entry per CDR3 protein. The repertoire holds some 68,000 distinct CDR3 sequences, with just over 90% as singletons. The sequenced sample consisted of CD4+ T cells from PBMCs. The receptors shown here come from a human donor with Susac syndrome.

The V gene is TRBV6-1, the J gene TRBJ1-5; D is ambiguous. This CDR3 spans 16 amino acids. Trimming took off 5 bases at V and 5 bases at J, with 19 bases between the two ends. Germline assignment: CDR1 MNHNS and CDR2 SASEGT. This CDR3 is CASSRAPGGDDQPQHF. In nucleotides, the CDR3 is TGTGCCAGCAGTAGGGCCCCGGGAGGTGACGATCAGCCCCAGCATTTT.

Written as DNA, the CDR3 is TGTGCCAGCAGGCCGTCCAGGGGCTACAATGAGCAGTTCTTC. This gives the protein CASRPSRGYNEQFF. The chain carries TRBV6-5 and TRBJ2-1; D perhaps matches TRBD1 (6 bases). Germline lookup yields CDR1 MNHEY and CDR2 SVGAGI. Trimming took 6 bases from V and 3 from J, leaving 12 bases between them. The CDR3 is 14 amino acids.

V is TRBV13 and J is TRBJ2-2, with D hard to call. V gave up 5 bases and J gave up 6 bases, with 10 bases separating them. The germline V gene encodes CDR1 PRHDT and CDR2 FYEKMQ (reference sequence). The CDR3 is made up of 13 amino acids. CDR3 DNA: TGTGCCAGCAGCCTCATGGGCCCCGGGGAGCTGTTTTTT. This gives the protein CASSLMGPGELFF.

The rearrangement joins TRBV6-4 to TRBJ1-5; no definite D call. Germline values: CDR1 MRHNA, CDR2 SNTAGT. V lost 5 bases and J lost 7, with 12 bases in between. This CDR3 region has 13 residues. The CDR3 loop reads CASSSSMGQPQHF. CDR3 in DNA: TGTGCCAGCAGTTCCTCTATGGGGCAGCCCCAGCATTTT.

The CDR3 is CASSQDHAAFF. Written as DNA, the CDR3 is TGTGCCAGCAGCCAAGATCATGCAGCTTTCTTT. The V gene is TRBV3-1, the J gene TRBJ1-1; D gene ambiguous. The CDR3 consists of 11 residues. The germline V gene has CDR1 LGHDT and CDR2 YNNKEL (reference sequence). Deletions cut 0 bases from V and 10 bases from J, with 6 bases between. Full variable domain (missing parts from reference TRBV3-1 and TRBJ1-1): DTAVSQTPKYLVTQMGNDKSIKCEQNLGHDTMYWYKQDSKKFLKIMFSYNNKELIINETVPNRFSPKSPDKAHLNLHINSLELGDSAVYFCASSQDHAAFFGQGTRLTVV.

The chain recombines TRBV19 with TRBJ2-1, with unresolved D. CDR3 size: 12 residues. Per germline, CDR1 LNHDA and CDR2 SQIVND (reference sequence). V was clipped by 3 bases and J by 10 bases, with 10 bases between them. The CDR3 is CASSIKGPEQFF. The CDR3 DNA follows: TGTGCCAGTAGTATTAAAGGTCCCGAGCAGTTCTTC.

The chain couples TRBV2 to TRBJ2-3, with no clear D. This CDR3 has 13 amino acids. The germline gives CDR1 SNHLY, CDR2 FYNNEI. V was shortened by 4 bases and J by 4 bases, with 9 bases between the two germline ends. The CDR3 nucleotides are TGTGCCAGCAGTGTAGAACAGTCAGATACGCAGTATTTT. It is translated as CASSVEQSDTQYF.

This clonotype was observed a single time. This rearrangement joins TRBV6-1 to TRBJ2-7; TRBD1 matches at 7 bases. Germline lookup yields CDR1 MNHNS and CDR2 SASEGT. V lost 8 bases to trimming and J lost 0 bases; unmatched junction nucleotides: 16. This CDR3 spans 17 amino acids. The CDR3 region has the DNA TGTGCCAGCCGTCAACCATACTCGACAGGGAGCTCCTACGAGCAGTACTTC. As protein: CASRQPYSTGSSYEQYF.

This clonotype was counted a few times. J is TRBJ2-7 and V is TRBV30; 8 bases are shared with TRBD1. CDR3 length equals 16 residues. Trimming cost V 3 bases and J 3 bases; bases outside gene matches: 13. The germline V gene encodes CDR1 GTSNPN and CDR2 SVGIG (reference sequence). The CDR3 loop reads CAWSLQGGQGFYEQYF. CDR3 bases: TGTGCCTGGAGCCTTCAGGGAGGACAGGGCTTCTACGAGCAGTACTTC.

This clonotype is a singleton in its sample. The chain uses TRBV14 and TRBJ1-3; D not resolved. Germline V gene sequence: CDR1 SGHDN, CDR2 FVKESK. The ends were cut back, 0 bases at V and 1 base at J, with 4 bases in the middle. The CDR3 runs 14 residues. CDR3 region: CASSQELSGNTIYF. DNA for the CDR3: TGTGCCAGCAGCCAAGAGCTATCTGGAAACACCATATATTTT.